This T cell receptor beta chain was captured by sequencing in a study of shared clonotypes between healthy human individuals. Notes on the study in general: Sequencing depth was expected to affect clonotype sharing among donors.

Regarding this clone: Its antigen remains unidentified.

CDR1 and CDR2 from the germline V gene are SGHDN and FVKESK. Trimming shortened V by 4 bases and J by 5 bases, and 20 bases separated the two germline ends. The CDR3 extends over 16 amino acids. The healthy adult donors were HIV-negative and reported no recent acute infections or vaccinations. The data were produced by immunoSEQ multiplex PCR, yet TCRdb's version contains in-frame clones alone and is incomplete. This table holds approximately 500,000 clones, approximately 95% found once. The genes are TRBV14 and TRBJ2-5; the D gene could be TRBD1 or TRBD2 (7 bases each). Sequenced input: naive CD4+ T cells sorted from blood. The subset here: CD45RA+ positively selected. This TCR came from a woman in her thirties in good health. Here the CDR3 DNA reads TGTGCCAGCAGCCTCCTAGCCCAGGGGGACTACGAGACCCAGTACTTC. This encodes CASSLLAQGDYETQYF.